This T cell receptor (beta chain) was obtained from a study of regulatory T cells in long-lasting Graves disease. Documented time point: persistent/refractory GD, antithyroid drugs over 5 years with positive TRAb. PBMC RNA was the source of the TCR library. Construction of the TCR beta libraries employed iRepertoire HTBI primers in conjunction with Arm-PCR of CDR3 regions. Via MiXCR, TCRdb re-called the multiplex PCR reads, giving one row per CDR3 protein. There are 700,000 or so distinct CDR3 sequences in the sample; around 30% occur only once, and around 40% lies in the top ten. The V gene end was trimmed by 2 bases and the J gene end by 14 bases; junction bases not matched to a gene: 5. The CDR3 sequence is 12 residues long. Per germline, CDR1 SGHTA and CDR2 FQGNSA.

The chain carries TRBV7-2 and TRBJ2-1; the match to TRBD1 covers 8 bases. The source is a female donor with Graves disease. The input for sequencing was peripheral blood mononuclear cells (PBMCs), taken when the disease was refractory, from a patient treated with antithyroid drugs. In nucleotides, the CDR3 is TGTGCCAGCAGCTTACTGGACAGGGTTGAGTTCTTC. This translates into CASSLLDRVEFF.